These 26 T cell receptor beta chains were all obtained from the same sample, sequenced in a study of T-cell reconstitution after alpha-beta-depleted transplantation in children. Preparation of the TCRbeta library involved a method that used unique molecular identifiers. TCRdb reprocessed the PCR reads via MiXCR and lists one record per CDR3 protein. The sample lists over 200,000 distinct CDR3 sequences; roughly 10% were seen once. This specimen was PBMCs from the stem cell graft donor, taken from the stem cell graft. Source of these receptors: a human donor who donated a stem cell graft to a child with acute lymphoblastic leukemia.

The chain couples TRBV10-3 to TRBJ1-6; 9 positions agree with TRBD1. V was clipped by 2 bases and J by 5 bases; unmatched bases: 4. This CDR3 region has 16 residues. Germline V lookup: CDR1 ENHRY, CDR2 SYGVKD. For the CDR3, the DNA is TGTGCCATCAGTGAGAACAGGGGGCGGGATAATTCACCCCTCCACTTT. This sequence encodes CAISENRGRDNSPLHF.

This clonotype was observed a handful of times. This sequence joins TRBV4-1 and TRBJ1-6; 9 nucleotides line up with TRBD1. CDR1 and CDR2 from the germline V gene are MGHRA and YSYEKL. Trimming took 0 bases from V and 2 from J; bases not matched to a gene: 5. This CDR3 spans 18 amino acids. The CDR3 spells CASSQDRDRVPYNSPLHF. The CDR3 DNA sequence: TGCGCCAGCAGCCAAGACAGGGACAGGGTGCCCTATAATTCACCCCTCCACTTT.

This rearrangement joins TRBV5-1 to TRBJ2-7, with a possible D match to TRBD1 (6 bases). CDR1 is SGHRS and CDR2 is YFSETQ in the germline V gene. The CDR3 length is 14 residues. Trimming stripped 3 bases from V and 0 bases from J, with 10 bases between. The CDR3 loop reads CASSSATGSYEQYF. The DNA of the CDR3 is TGCGCCAGCAGCTCGGCGACAGGCTCCTACGAGCAGTACTTC.

This clonotype turned up a few times. The chain links TRBV7-2 to TRBJ2-5; D is unclear. The germline gives CDR1 SGHTA, CDR2 FQGNSA. The V end was cut by 2 bases, the J end by 7 bases, with 11 bases between. CDR3 length equals 13 residues. CDR3 sequence: CASSLSPLGTQYF. CDR3 DNA sequence: TGTGCCAGCAGCTTAAGCCCCCTCGGGACCCAGTACTTC.

This clonotype was seen a few times. The J gene is TRBJ2-1, the V gene TRBV19; 7 nucleotides align to TRBD2. The germline CDR1 and CDR2 sequences are LNHDA and SQIVND (reference sequence). The CDR3 covers 15 residues. Losses at the gene ends were 6 bases for V and 0 bases for J; bases not matched to a gene: 5. Here the CDR3 reads CASSHTSDSYNEQFF. In nucleotides, the CDR3 is TGTGCCAGTAGCCATACTAGCGACTCCTACAATGAGCAGTTCTTC. Based on the CDR3 plus reference TRBV19 and TRBJ2-1, the full variable domain is DGGITQSPKYLFRKEGQNVTLSCEQNLNHDAMYWYRQDPGQGLRLIYYSQIVNDFQKGDIAEGYSVSREKKESFPLTVTSAQKNPTAFYLCASSHTSDSYNEQFFGPGTRLTVL.

There are many counts of this clonotype. The chain has TRBV5-1 and TRBJ1-1; TRBD1 agrees at 8 bases. Germline lookup yields CDR1 SGHRS and CDR2 YFSETQ. CDR3 length equals 12 residues. V was pared by 5 bases and J by 7 bases, with 4 bases of the junction left unmatched. The CDR3 coding sequence is TGCGCCAGCAGACAGGGGGACGGTGAAGCTTTCTTT. It is translated as CASRQGDGEAFF. The variable domain in full, completed from reference TRBV5-1 and TRBJ1-1, reads KAGVTQTPRYLIKTRGQQVTLSCSPISGHRSVSWYQQTPGQGLQFLFEYFSETQRNKGNFPGRFSGRQFSNSRSEMNVSTLELGDSALYLCASRQGDGEAFFGQGTRLTVV.

Only a few counts were recorded for this clonotype. V usage is TRBV27 and J usage is TRBJ1-2; tentatively, D is TRBD1 (5 bases). CDR3 length: 16 residues. The germline V gene encodes CDR1 MNHEY and CDR2 SMNVEV (reference sequence). Between the trimmed V and J ends, which lost 7 bases and 3 bases, there was a span of 21 bases. The CDR3 DNA reads as TGTGCCAGCACGCAAACTGGGGGTTGGGGCGACTATGGCTACACCTTC. Its protein product is CASTQTGGWGDYGYTF.

This clonotype appeared a few times. The chain links TRBV10-2 to TRBJ2-3; 11 nucleotides align to TRBD2. Germline V gene sequence: CDR1 WSHSY, CDR2 SAAADI. With V trimmed by 3 bases and J by 4 bases, 15 bases remained unmatched. The length of the CDR3 is 19 residues. The CDR3 sequence is CASSDRSGGASEVPDTQYF. CDR3 in DNA: TGCGCCAGCAGTGACCGTAGCGGGGGGGCCAGTGAGGTCCCAGATACGCAGTATTTT.

The chain links TRBV20-1 to TRBJ2-1, with D perhaps TRBD1 (6 bases). The V and J ends lost 0 bases and 4 bases respectively, with 7 bases between them. Germline V gene sequence: CDR1 DFQATT, CDR2 SNEGSKA (reference sequence). The CDR3 consists of 13 residues. The CDR3 coding sequence is TGCAGTGCTAGAGAGGGGGCTTACAATGAGCAGTTCTTC. Translated, it gives CSAREGAYNEQFF.

As to this clonotype: The junction differs from germline at one of its ends, possibly a read error. The chain links TRBV2 to TRBJ2-1, with TRBD2 as a possible D gene (7 bases). In germline, CDR1 is SNHLY, CDR2 FYNNEI. The CDR3 totals 15 residues. As DNA, the CDR3 is TGTGCCAGACACCGCGGGGGCCGGTCCTACAATGAGCAGCTCTTC. Translating it yields CARHRGGRSYNEQLF.

This clonotype was counted only a few times. The chain is built from TRBV21-1 and TRBJ1-1; the table names TRBD1, a call not compared with the DNA. TRBV21-1 is a documented pseudogene. This CDR3 has 16 amino acids. The CDR3: CASRGDRAVMNTEAFF. The CDR3 coding sequence is TGTGCCAGCAGAGGGGACAGGGCCGTCATGAACACTGAAGCTTTCTTT.

This clonotype is deemed medium-sized. The rearrangement links TRBV4-1 to TRBJ2-3, with D possibly matching TRBD2 (6 bases). This CDR3 is 15 amino acids long. V gave up 0 bases and J gave up 1 base, with 8 bases separating them. CDR1 is MGHRA and CDR2 is YSYEKL in the germline V gene. CDR3 in amino acids: CASSQEGEGTDTQYF. For the CDR3, the DNA is TGCGCCAGCAGCCAAGAAGGGGAGGGCACAGATACGCAGTATTTT.

The sample holds a few counts of this clonotype. The rearrangement uses TRBV4-2 and TRBJ1-1; no reliable D call. Trimming removed 1 base at V and 1 base at J, with 13 bases between. CDR1 is LGHNA, CDR2 YNFKEQ, per germline. The CDR3 runs 16 residues. CDR3 in amino acids: CASSQGADAWNTEAFF. The CDR3 DNA sequence: TGTGCCAGCAGCCAAGGGGCGGATGCGTGGAACACTGAAGCTTTCTTT.

A few counts support this clonotype. The chain recombines TRBV4-3 with TRBJ2-5, with D uncertain. V lost 4 bases and J lost 1, with 10 bases in between. CDR1 is LGHNA and CDR2 is YSLEER in the germline V gene. The length of the CDR3 is 14 residues. The CDR3 nucleotides are TGCGCCAGCAGCCGCAACCACGGCCAAGAGACCCAGTACTTC. Protein sequence: CASSRNHGQETQYF.

This clonotype occurred many times. The chain links TRBV4-2 to TRBJ2-5; TRBD1 is a possible D gene (6 bases). The V end was cut by 1 base, the J end by 2 bases, with 11 bases between. This CDR3 region has 15 residues. CDR1 and CDR2 from the germline V gene are LGHNA and YNFKEQ. The chain's CDR3 is CASSQGNGQQETQYF. CDR3 DNA sequence: TGTGCCAGCAGCCAAGGAAACGGACAGCAAGAGACCCAGTACTTC.

This clonotype was observed at least ten times. V is TRBV11-2 and J is TRBJ1-4, with D possibly matching TRBD1 (5 bases). The CDR3 runs 16 residues. Germline V gene data show CDR1 as SGHAT and CDR2 as FQNNGV. Trimming shortened V by 1 base and J by 6 bases, and 15 bases separated the two germline ends. This CDR3 is CASSLGTGPRDEKLFF. The CDR3 nucleotides are TGTGCCAGCAGCTTAGGGACGGGACCCCGAGATGAAAAACTGTTTTTT.

The chain has TRBV24-1 and TRBJ2-1; 8 bases line up with TRBD1. Germline values: CDR1 KGHDR, CDR2 SFDVKD. Trimming cost V 3 bases and J 5 bases; bases outside gene matches: 11. The CDR3 is made up of 17 amino acids. CDR3 nucleotide sequence: TGTGCCACCAGTGATGCGGACAGGGCTAAACGAAACAATGAGCAGTTCTTC. It specifies CATSDADRAKRNNEQFF.

This clonotype was counted a few times. The chain recombines TRBV5-1 with TRBJ1-3; 7 nucleotides align to TRBD1. Germline CDR1 SGHRS, CDR2 YFSETQ. CDR3 size: 14 residues. The ends lost 4 bases at V and 7 bases at J; junction bases unmatched: 8. The DNA for the CDR3 is TGCGCCAGCAGCGTATGGACAGGAAGCAACACCATATATTTT. Protein sequence: CASSVWTGSNTIYF.

This clonotype occurred many times. This chain connects TRBV5-1 to TRBJ1-1; D remains ambiguous. CDR1 is SGHRS and CDR2 is YFSETQ in the germline V gene. There are 13 residues in the CDR3. Trimming took 6 bases from V and 3 from J, leaving 12 bases between them. The CDR3 nucleotides read TGCGCCAGCAAGGAAGTTGAGGACACTGAAGCTTTCTTT. This gives the protein CASKEVEDTEAFF. Based on the CDR3 plus reference TRBV5-1 and TRBJ1-1, the full variable domain is KAGVTQTPRYLIKTRGQQVTLSCSPISGHRSVSWYQQTPGQGLQFLFEYFSETQRNKGNFPGRFSGRQFSNSRSEMNVSTLELGDSALYLCASKEVEDTEAFFGQGTRLTVV.

This clonotype was picked up many times. The gene calls are TRBV30 and TRBJ2-7, with D possibly being TRBD2 (5 bases). V shed 4 bases and J shed 1 base, with 17 bases lying between them. CDR3 length: 15 amino acids. Germline values: CDR1 GTSNPN, CDR2 SVGIG (reference sequence). The CDR3 DNA sequence: TGTGCCTGGAACGGTGAGGGCACGGGGTCCTACGAGCAGTACTTC. Protein product: CAWNGEGTGSYEQYF.

This clonotype was seen once. This rearrangement joins TRBV5-1 to TRBJ2-5; either TRBD1 or TRBD2 may supply D (6 bases each). V shed 4 bases and J shed 1 base, with 14 bases lying between them. The CDR3 has 15 amino acids. The germline V gene has CDR1 SGHRS and CDR2 YFSETQ. CDR3 bases: TGCGCCAGCAGCGGCCTATGGGGGGCCCAAGAGACCCAGTACTTC. Translating it yields CASSGLWGAQETQYF. The full variable domain, completed using reference TRBV5-1 and TRBJ2-5, is KAGVTQTPRYLIKTRGQQVTLSCSPISGHRSVSWYQQTPGQGLQFLFEYFSETQRNKGNFPGRFSGRQFSNSRSEMNVSTLELGDSALYLCASSGLWGAQETQYFGPGTRLLVL.

The CDR3 DNA reads TGTGCCAGCAGTGAGAGACACAGGGTTGATGAAAAACTGTTTTTT. This translates into CASSERHRVDEKLFF. The chain recombines TRBV25-1 with TRBJ1-4; possible D gene TRBD1, 6 bases. Germline V gives CDR1 MGHDK, CDR2 SYGVNS. The CDR3 totals 15 residues. V lost 3 bases and J lost 6, with 14 bases in between.

This chain connects TRBV6-5 to TRBJ2-3; 8 nucleotides align to TRBD1. The V segment lost 2 bases and the J segment 1 base; nucleotides outside the gene matches: 2. CDR3 size: 15 residues. The germline gives CDR1 MNHEY, CDR2 SVGAGI. CDR3 bases: TGTGCCAGCAGTTACGTGGGACAGGGCACAGATACGCAGTATTTT. This translates into CASSYVGQGTDTQYF.

This clonotype was seen ten or more times. The V and J genes are TRBV29-1 and TRBJ2-1, with a tentative D call TRBD2 (6 bases). V was cut by 5 bases and J by 4 bases, with 12 bases left in between. Germline V gene data show CDR1 as SQVTM and CDR2 as ANQGSEA. The CDR3 extends over 13 amino acids. The CDR3 loop is CSVFGGVYNEQFF. Here the CDR3 DNA reads TGCAGCGTTTTCGGCGGGGTTTACAATGAGCAGTTCTTC.

This clonotype appeared a few times. The V and J genes are TRBV4-2 and TRBJ2-7; D is uncertain. The V gene lost 1 base and the J gene lost 2 bases, with 12 bases spanning the gap. CDR3 size: 15 residues. The germline CDR1 and CDR2 sequences are LGHNA and YNFKEQ. CDR3 nucleotide sequence: TGTGCCAGCAGCCAAGTCGGGTCGGATCCCTACGAGCAGTACTTC. This translates into CASSQVGSDPYEQYF.

CDR3 DNA sequence: TGTGCCAGCGCGGCAGGGGGGGGTGTAAGCTATGGCTACACCTTC. It translates to CASAAGGGVSYGYTF. The chain recombines TRBV12-3 or TRBV12-4 with TRBJ1-2, with 7 bases aligning to TRBD1. J gave up 4 bases and V 8 bases, and 13 bases lay outside the gene matches. CDR3 length: 15 residues.